The clone carrying this TCR beta chain has more than one count but fewer than ten. One entry per CDR3 protein, called by TCRdb with MiXCR from the 5' RACE reads. The sample consists of 80,000 to 90,000 distinct CDR3 sequences, nearly 25% of them appearing once. This sample stems from a study of T-cell memory formation after mild COVID-19. Trimming took off 3 bases at V and 3 bases at J, with 14 bases between the two ends. The CDR3 totals 16 residues. Germline V gene sequence: CDR1 LGHNT, CDR2 FRNRAP. The receptor comes from a man aged 18-30 years who had mild COVID-19 (a few samples of this study predate the infection). Cell type and time point are not known. Sequencing was performed on PBMCs or a T cell subset sorted from them (not recorded which). The V call is TRBV12-5, the J call TRBJ2-2, with TRBD2 as a possible D gene (5 bases). Written as DNA, the CDR3 is TGTGCTAGTGGTTTCCCCGGGCTCGGGGACACCGGGGAGCTGTTTTTT. It yields the protein CASGFPGLGDTGELFF. The whole variable domain, filled in from reference TRBV12-5 and TRBJ2-2, reads DARVTQTPRHKVTEMGQEVTMRCQPILGHNTVFWYRQTMMQGLELLAYFRNRAPLDDSGMPKDRFSAEMPDATLATLKIQPSEPRDSAVYFCASGFPGLGDTGELFFGEGSRLTVL.